These 14 T cell receptor beta chains came from one sample sequenced in a study of blood T cell repertoires in COVID-19. Generated by immunoSEQ multiplex PCR, the TCRdb table keeps only in-frame clones and is missing some. The repertoire holds about 140,000 clones, with approximately 80% as singletons. Source material: PBMCs or T cells enriched from blood (not recorded which). All receptors come from a man aged 70 or older who had been exposed to COVID-19.

The J gene is TRBJ2-7, the V gene TRBV19, with a weak D call TRBD2 (5 bases). V was pared by 5 bases and J by 6 bases, with 26 bases between. Germline V lookup: CDR1 LNHDA, CDR2 SQIVND (reference sequence). There are 17 residues in the CDR3. The CDR3 here is CASSPWTGLSIYPEQYF. In DNA, the CDR3 is TGTGCCAGTAGTCCGTGGACTGGACTCAGCATTTATCCCGAGCAGTACTTC.

This clone was detected only a few times. The chain is built from TRBV28 and TRBJ1-5; tentative D call: TRBD1 (5 bases). Trimming removed 4 bases from V and 3 bases from J, with 10 bases in between. The CDR3 totals 14 residues. The germline V gene has CDR1 MDHEN and CDR2 SYDVKM. In DNA form, the CDR3 reads TGTGCCAGCAGTTCCCCAGGGAACAATCAGCCCCAGCATTTT. This codes for CASSSPGNNQPQHF.

This chain links TRBV3-1 (or the pseudogene TRBV3-2) with TRBJ2-7, with no clear D. Germline assignment: CDR1 LGHDT and CDR2 YNNKEL (reference sequence). Deletions cut 4 bases from V and 2 bases from J, with 3 bases between. This CDR3 contains 11 residues. For the CDR3, the DNA is TGTGCCAGCAGCCTTACCTACGAGCAGTACTTC. Its translation is CASSLTYEQYF.

This CDR3 reads CAWSGRWRGGRETQYF. CDR3 nucleotide sequence: TGTGCCTGGAGTGGAAGGTGGCGGGGGGGCCGGGAGACCCAGTACTTC. This chain uses TRBV30 with TRBJ2-5; 9 bases agree with TRBD2. CDR3 length equals 16 residues. In germline, CDR1 is GTSNPN, CDR2 SVGIG (reference sequence). The ends lost 1 base at V and 5 bases at J; junction bases unmatched: 11.

This chain joins TRBV6-5 and TRBJ1-1; TRBD1 matches at 9 bases. The V and J ends lost 9 bases and 5 bases, in that order; junction bases with no gene match: 10. This CDR3 region has 14 residues. From germline, CDR1 is MNHEY and CDR2 SVGAGI. The chain's CDR3 is CASTEGQGLTEAFF. In DNA, the CDR3 is TGTGCCAGTACTGAGGGACAGGGTTTGACTGAAGCTTTCTTT.

Many counts were recorded for this clone. J is TRBJ2-2 and V is TRBV12-5, with 9 bases lining up with TRBD2. This CDR3 spans 15 amino acids. V gave up 6 bases and J gave up 4 bases; unmatched junction bases: 6. The V gene's germline CDR1 is LGHNT and CDR2 FRNRAP. CDR3 in amino acids: CASGSGGRGTGELFF. In nucleotides, the CDR3 is TGTGCTAGTGGGAGCGGGGGGCGCGGCACCGGGGAGCTGTTTTTT.

The chain joins TRBV10-3 to TRBJ2-3; possible D gene TRBD1, 6 bases. V gave up 6 bases and J gave up 4 bases, with 14 bases separating them. Germline V gene data show CDR1 as ENHRY and CDR2 as SYGVKD. The CDR3 length is 14 residues. CDR3: CAIRQGRAADTQYF. As DNA, the CDR3 is TGTGCCATCAGACAGGGCAGGGCAGCAGATACGCAGTATTTT.

The chain carries TRBV5-1 and TRBJ1-3; D remains ambiguous. Trimming stripped 2 bases from V and 0 bases from J, with 12 bases between. The CDR3 length is 16 residues. Germline values: CDR1 SGHRS, CDR2 YFSETQ. This CDR3 reads CASSFDTSSSGNTIYF. DNA of the CDR3: TGCGCCAGCAGCTTCGACACATCGTCCTCTGGAAACACCATATATTTT.

This chain links TRBV2 with TRBJ2-5, with TRBD1 identical over 10 bases. Unmatched junction bases numbered 8, after V lost 6 bases and J lost 7 bases. This CDR3 is 14 amino acids long. Germline V lookup: CDR1 SNHLY, CDR2 FYNNEI. This chain's CDR3 is CASSERTGGGTQYF. The CDR3 coding sequence is TGTGCCAGCAGCGAACGGACAGGGGGAGGGACCCAGTACTTC.

The chain links TRBV10-1 to TRBJ2-1; tentatively, D is TRBD2 (5 bases). The germline V and J ends were trimmed by 0 bases and 10 bases, with 7 bases remaining between them. Germline CDR1 and CDR2: WNHNN and SYGVQD (reference sequence). The CDR3 length is 12 residues. Here the CDR3 reads CASSESQREQFF. The CDR3 DNA is TGCGCCAGCAGTGAGTCCCAGCGGGAGCAGTTCTTC.

This chain uses TRBV7-7 with TRBJ1-1; no firm D call. V was trimmed by 1 base and J by 3 bases, leaving 6 bases between them. The germline V gene has CDR1 SSHAT and CDR2 FNYEAQ (reference sequence). The CDR3 covers 13 residues. The CDR3 nucleotides are TGTGCCAGCAGCTTAGATCTTTACACTGAAGCTTTCTTT. The encoded protein is CASSLDLYTEAFF. The full variable domain, completed using reference TRBV7-7 and TRBJ1-1, is GAGVSQSPRYKVTKRGQDVTLRCDPISSHATLYWYQQALGQGPEFLTYFNYEAQPDKSGLPSDRFSAERPEGSISTLTIQRTEQRDSAMYRCASSLDLYTEAFFGQGTRLTVV.

This sequence joins TRBV4-1 and TRBJ1-2, with D possibly TRBD1 on 5 matching bases. Germline assignment: CDR1 MGHRA and CDR2 YSYEKL. Between the trimmed V and J ends, which lost 0 bases and 6 bases, there was a span of 11 bases. The CDR3 is 14 amino acids. CDR3 nucleotide sequence: TGCGCCAGCAGCCAAGACAGGAGGGGAGATGGCTACACCTTC. Translation gives CASSQDRRGDGYTF.

The genes are TRBV28 and TRBJ2-1; D is ambiguous. Germline CDR1 reads MDHEN; CDR2 reads SYDVKM. The CDR3 totals 11 residues. The V end lost 3 bases, the J end lost 6 bases, and 3 bases lay between the germline ends. The CDR3 spells CASSFLNEQFF. In nucleotides, the CDR3 is TGTGCCAGCAGTTTCCTCAATGAGCAGTTCTTC. The full variable domain, in which reference TRBV28 and TRBJ2-1 provide the parts outside the CDR3, is DVKVTQSSRYLVKRTGEKVFLECVQDMDHENMFWYRQDPGLGLRLIYFSYDVKMKEKGDIPEGYSVSREKKERFSLILESASTNQTSMYLCASSFLNEQFFGPGTRLTVL.

The V gene is TRBV19, the J gene TRBJ1-5, with D uncertain. CDR1 LNHDA and CDR2 SQIVND come from the germline V gene (reference sequence). The CDR3 runs to 12 residues. Trimming took 6 bases from V and 6 from J, leaving 9 bases between them. CDR3 sequence reads: CASRLGGQPQHF. DNA of the CDR3: TGTGCCAGTAGGCTAGGCGGTCAGCCCCAGCATTTT.